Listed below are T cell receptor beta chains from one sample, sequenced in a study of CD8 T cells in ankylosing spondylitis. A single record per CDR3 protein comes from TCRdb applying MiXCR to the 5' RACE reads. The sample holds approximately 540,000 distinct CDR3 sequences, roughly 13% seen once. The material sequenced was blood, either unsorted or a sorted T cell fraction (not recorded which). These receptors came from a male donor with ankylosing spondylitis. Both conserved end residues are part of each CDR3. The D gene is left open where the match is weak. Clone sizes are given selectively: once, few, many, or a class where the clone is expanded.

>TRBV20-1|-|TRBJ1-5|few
TGCAGTGCTGTCCGGGCCCCCGCGTTACAGCCCCAGCATTTT
CSAVRAPALQPQHF
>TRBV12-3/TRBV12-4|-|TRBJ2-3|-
TGTGCCAGCAGCTCCCCCTATGGCGGGACCACAGTTACGCAGTATTTT
CASSSPYGGTTVTQYF
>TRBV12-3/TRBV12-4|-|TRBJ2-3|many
TGTGCCAGCAGTTTTGGGTTAAGCACAGATACGCAGTATTTT
CASSFGLSTDTQYF
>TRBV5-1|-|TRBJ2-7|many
TGCGCCAGCAGCTTGAGCGCAGGGTTAGACGAGCAGTACTTC
CASSLSAGLDEQYF
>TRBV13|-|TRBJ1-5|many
TGTGCCAGCAGCTTGCAGGGCTCCGGCGGGCAGCCCCAGCATTTT
CASSLQGSGGQPQHF
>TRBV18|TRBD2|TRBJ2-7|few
TGTGCCAGCTCACCTGGGGGGGGAAGGGACTACGAGCAGTACTTC
CASSPGGGRDYEQYF
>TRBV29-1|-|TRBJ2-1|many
TGCAGCGTTACGGACGGGGCCAGCTCCTACAATGAGCAGTTCTTC
CSVTDGASSYNEQFF
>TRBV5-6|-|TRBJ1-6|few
TGTGCCAGCAGCTCTAGCATTCGACAGTCGAATTCACCCCTCCACTTT
CASSSSIRQSNSPLHF
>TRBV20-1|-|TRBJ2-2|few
TGCAGTGCAAATTTGGCGGGACAGCCAACGAACACCGGGGAGCTGTTTTTT
CSANLAGQPTNTGELFF
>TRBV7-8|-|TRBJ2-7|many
TGTGCCAGCAGCTTAGCGGGGGGCTTCTCCTACGAGCAGTACTTC
CASSLAGGFSYEQYF
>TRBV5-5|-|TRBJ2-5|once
TGTGCCAGCAGCCATATCGGAGGCAGGGAGACCCAGTACTTC
CASSHIGGRETQYF
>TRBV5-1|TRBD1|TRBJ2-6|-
TGCGCCAGCAGCTTGGCCCCAACAGGGGCAGGGGCCAACGTCCTGACTTTC
CASSLAPTGAGANVLTF
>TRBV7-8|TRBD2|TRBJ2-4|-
TGTGCCAGCAGCATTAGCGGGACCCAAAACATTCAGTACTTC
CASSISGTQNIQYF
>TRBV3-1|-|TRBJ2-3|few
TGTGCCAGCAGCCAAGAGTCACAGGGACGGTCGGGAGATACGCAGTATTTT
CASSQESQGRSGDTQYF
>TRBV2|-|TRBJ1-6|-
TGTGCCAGCAGTTTACAGTTGTCATATTCACCCCTCCACTTT
CASSLQLSYSPLHF
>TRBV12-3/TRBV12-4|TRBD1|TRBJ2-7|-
TGTGCCAGCAGTTTACTGACAGGGGTAGAAGAGCAGTACTTC
CASSLLTGVEEQYF